The 19 T cell receptor beta chains given below trace back to one sample, sequenced in a study of molecular identifiers for immune sequencing clone quantification. Via MiXCR, TCRdb re-called the PCR reads, giving one row per CDR3 protein. The table records about 97,000 distinct CDR3 sequences, roughly a quarter of them present only once. The sequencing input was naive CD8+ T cells from blood, with Jurkat cell RNA spiked in. Subset reported: FACS-sorted CD8+CD4-CCR7+CD45RA+ naive T cells. The receptors derive from a human donor in good health. Some libraries in this study had Jurkat cell RNA spiked in.

The chain recombines TRBV12-2 with TRBJ2-7; TRBD1 is taken as the D call from the table, unchecked against the DNA. TRBV12-2 is a known pseudogene. This CDR3 is 15 amino acids long. CDR3 region: CASRLAGQGNYEQYF. The CDR3 DNA reads as TGTGCAAGTCGCTTAGCGGGACAGGGAAACTACGAGCAGTACTTC.

This clonotype was recorded many times. The chain joins TRBV29-1 to TRBJ2-3, with D perhaps being TRBD1 or TRBD2 (6 bases each). The germline V gene has CDR1 SQVTM and CDR2 ANQGSEA. CDR3 length equals 13 residues. V lost 5 bases and J 2 bases, leaving 11 bases between the germline ends. The CDR3 DNA reads TGCAGCGTTCGTGGGGGGCCCACAGATACGCAGTATTTT. Translation gives CSVRGGPTDTQYF.

A word on this clonotype: A much more abundant neighbour one base away suggests this may be a read error. The chain couples TRBV29-1 to TRBJ2-1; D not certain. Germline CDR1 SQVTM, CDR2 ANQGSEA. V was clipped by 7 bases and J by 9 bases, with 10 bases between them. The CDR3 has 10 amino acids. CDR3 nucleotides: TGCAGCGCTGGGGTCGGTGAGCAGTTCTTC. This encodes CSAGVGEQFF.

This clonotype was counted only a few times. A read error may explain this, as a much larger clone is one base away. The chain uses TRBV4-3 and TRBJ2-1; TRBD1 might be the D (5 bases). Trimming took 0 bases from V and 6 from J, leaving 15 bases between them. The CDR3 sequence is 16 residues long. Germline V gene data show CDR1 as LGHNA and CDR2 as YSLEER. The DNA of the CDR3 is TGCGCCAGCAGCCAAGATCGCCAGGGATTGTGCAATGAGCAGTTCTTC. Its protein is CASSQDRQGLCNEQFF.

This clonotype came up many times. The rearrangement links TRBV7-9 to TRBJ2-3, with D perhaps TRBD1 (5 bases). Germline CDR1 SEHNR, CDR2 FQNEAQ (reference sequence). The CDR3 totals 17 residues. The ends were cut back, 0 bases at V and 3 bases at J, with 16 bases in the middle. CDR3 bases: TGTGCCAGCAGCTTAGCGGAACATAGGGGTGAGACAGATACGCAGTATTTT. This gives the protein CASSLAEHRGETDTQYF.

Ten or more counts support this clonotype. V is TRBV19 and J is TRBJ1-5, with TRBD1 matching over 7 bases. The CDR3 covers 16 residues. The germline V gene encodes CDR1 LNHDA and CDR2 SQIVND (reference sequence). The V and J ends lost 3 bases and 4 bases, in that order; junction bases with no gene match: 9. CDR3 DNA: TGTGCCAGTAGTATTGGGACCAGGGGGGAGAATCAGCCCCAGCATTTT. As protein: CASSIGTRGENQPQHF.

This clonotype appeared a few times. J is TRBJ2-7 and V is TRBV11-2, with 12 bases fitting TRBD2. This CDR3 has 16 residues. The V segment lost 5 bases and the J segment 5 bases; nucleotides outside the gene matches: 10. Germline CDR1 SGHAT, CDR2 FQNNGV. DNA of the CDR3: TGTGCCAGCAGCGTCGGACTAGCGGGGTCTCTGCACGAGCAGTACTTC. Protein sequence: CASSVGLAGSLHEQYF.

Remarks on this clonotype: A much larger clone lies one base from this, so it may be a read error. The rearrangement joins TRBV15 to TRBJ2-5; 14 bases agree with TRBD2. Germline V CDR1 and CDR2: LNHNV, YYDKDF (reference sequence). CDR3 size: 16 residues. CDR3: CATSHGLAGGLEPQYF. Written as DNA, the CDR3 is TGTGCCACCAGCCACGGACTAGCGGGGGGTTTAGAGCCCCAGTACTTC.

This clonotype was detected many times. The gene calls are TRBV21-1 and TRBJ2-7. TRBV21-1 is designated a pseudogene. There are 16 residues in the CDR3. This CDR3 is CASSKGGLVGFYEQYF. The CDR3 DNA is TGTGCCAGCAGCAAAGGGGGGCTAGTAGGATTCTACGAGCAGTACTTC.

There are many counts of this clonotype. The genes are TRBV12-3 or TRBV12-4 and TRBJ1-5; TRBD1 aligns across 8 bases. With 6 bases clipped from V and 2 bases from J, the junction kept 18 bases outside the gene matches. This CDR3 has 19 residues. The CDR3 sequence is CASSHGLRQGAFGNQPQHF. In DNA form, the CDR3 reads TGTGCCAGCAGCCACGGGTTACGCCAGGGGGCGTTTGGCAATCAGCCCCAGCATTTT.

Comment on this clonotype: It may be a read error: a sequence one base away is much more abundant. The chain links TRBV9 to TRBJ2-3; TRBD2 is a possible D gene (5 bases). The CDR3 totals 16 residues. CDR1 and CDR2 (germline): SGDLS, YYNGEE. CDR3 residues: CASCVELALRSDTQYF. In DNA, the CDR3 is TGTGCCAGCTGCGTAGAGTTAGCGCTCAGATCAGATACGCAGTATTTT. The full variable domain, completed using reference TRBV9 and TRBJ2-3, is DSGVTQTPKHLITATGQRVTLRCSPRSGDLSVYWYQQSLDQGLQFLIQYYNGEERAKGNILERFSAQQFPDLHSELNLSSLELGDSALYFCASCVELALRSDTQYFGPGTRLTVL.

The table lists this clonotype with many counts. The CDR3 DNA sequence: TGTGCCAGCAGTACCAGGGGGTCTAGCACAGATACGCAGTATTTT. Translated, it gives CASSTRGSSTDTQYF. This rearrangement joins TRBV12-3 or TRBV12-4 to TRBJ2-3; TRBD1 aligns across 7 bases. The V segment lost 5 bases and the J segment 0 bases; nucleotides outside the gene matches: 5. The CDR3 contains 15 residues.

A word on this clonotype: This may come from a read error, since a much larger clone is one base off. This chain joins TRBV29-1 and TRBJ2-7; maybe TRBD1 (6 bases). Germline loops: CDR1 SQVTM, CDR2 ANQGSEA. The CDR3 has 12 amino acids. The CDR3 DNA follows: TGCAGCGTGGCCGGGACATTCTACAAGCAGTACTTC. Its translation: CSVAGTFYKQYF.

This clonotype was seen a handful of times. This chain uses TRBV19 with TRBJ1-4; D is ambiguous. This CDR3 region has 14 residues. Trimming stripped 8 bases from V and 7 bases from J, with 17 bases between. The germline V gene encodes CDR1 LNHDA and CDR2 SQIVND (reference sequence). The CDR3 region has the DNA TGTGCCAGTTCAAGTTTGGGGTTGACTGAAAAACTGTTTTTT. Its protein is CASSSLGLTEKLFF.

On this clonotype itself: A single base separates this from a much larger clone, so it may be a read error. The chain is built from TRBV4-1 and TRBJ2-1; D is ambiguous. Trimming left V 0 bases short and J 4 bases short, with 16 bases between. The CDR3 consists of 17 residues. CDR1 is MGHRA, CDR2 YSYEKL, per germline. The CDR3 DNA sequence: TGCGCCAGCAGCCAAGATGGGAATGTCCATACTTACAATGAGCAGTTCTTC. Translating it yields CASSQDGNVHTYNEQFF.

This clonotype was observed at least ten times. This chain uses TRBV29-1 with TRBJ2-1; 10 nucleotides align to TRBD1. The CDR3 extends over 14 amino acids. The trim removed 3 bases at V and 10 bases at J, leaving 9 bases unmatched. Looked up from germline, CDR1 is SQVTM and CDR2 is ANQGSEA. The CDR3 spells CSVEGTGASREQFF. The CDR3 nucleotides read TGCAGCGTTGAGGGGACAGGGGCGTCGCGGGAGCAGTTCTTC.

The sample holds many counts of this clonotype. This chain joins TRBV15 and TRBJ2-7; TRBD1 matches at 11 bases. CDR1 LNHNV and CDR2 YYDKDF come from the germline V gene (reference sequence). The CDR3 is made up of 16 amino acids. V lost 0 bases to trimming and J lost 6 bases; unmatched junction nucleotides: 7. The CDR3: CATSRETIGTGGEQYF. In DNA form, the CDR3 reads TGTGCCACCAGCAGAGAGACTATAGGGACAGGGGGCGAGCAGTACTTC.

In regard to this clonotype: A read error may explain this, as a much larger clone is one base away. The rearrangement joins TRBV4-3 to TRBJ2-7; D is undetermined. Trimming pared 0 bases from V and 6 bases from J, leaving 9 bases between. The CDR3 totals 13 residues. Germline V lookup: CDR1 LGHNA, CDR2 YSLEER. CDR3 sequence reads: CASSQDAFCEQYF. DNA for the CDR3: TGCGCCAGCAGCCAAGATGCGTTTTGCGAGCAGTACTTC.

In the case of this clonotype: Germline is not matched at one junction end, which may reflect a read error. V and J are TRBV19 and TRBJ1-2; D remains ambiguous. CDR1 and CDR2 (germline): LNHDA, SQIVND (reference sequence). The CDR3 spans 14 residues. This chain's CDR3 is CASKAEGISDGHTF. DNA of the CDR3: TGTGCCAGTAAAGCGGAGGGAATCTCGGATGGCCACACCTTC.